The T cell receptor beta chain described here comes from a study of blood T cells in healthy people across ages. Healthy Caucasians from Russia aged roughly 6 to 95 served as donors. The authors drew approximately 10 milliliters of peripheral blood from each donor. As regards this clonotype: This may stem from a read error, because a much larger clone lies one nucleotide away.

PCR was performed a second time for about 7 to 11 cycles using a sample-barcoded 5' primer and a J-beta primer mix. The template-switch adaptor, which had 12 random nucleotides, put a tag on each cDNA molecule. TCRdb re-called the 5' RACE reads with MiXCR, one entry per CDR3 protein. The sample consists of hundreds of thousands of distinct CDR3 sequences, less than 40% of them appearing once. This TCR came from a woman of 80 years or more in good health. The sequenced sample consisted of blood.

The CDR3 loop is CSAPQRGSYGYTF. The DNA of the CDR3 is TGCAGTGCCCCACAACGGGGATCCTATGGCTACACCTTC. The chain is built from TRBV20-1 and TRBJ1-2, with D unresolved. Trimming removed 6 bases at V and 4 bases at J, with 15 bases between. Looked up from germline, CDR1 is DFQATT and CDR2 is SNEGSKA (reference sequence). The CDR3 loop spans 13 amino acids.